This T cell receptor (beta chain) appears in the sequencing data of a study of shared clonotypes between healthy human individuals. With regard to this clone: What it binds is not known.

The data were produced by immunoSEQ multiplex PCR, yet TCRdb's version contains in-frame clones alone and is incomplete. The sample has about 2.1 million clones, 93% seen once. CD45RO-negative cells were positively selected for CCR7, leaving out terminally differentiated effector memory CD45RA+ cells. Everyone who donated was a Caucasian adult who lived in Nashville, Tennessee. Broader study findings: In contrast to clonotypes shared by all four donors, non-shared clonotypes had lower generation probabilities. Among donors, sharing of clonotypes was expected to be affected by sequencing depth. Researchers found naive subsets generally carried larger estimated richness than memory subsets.

Specimen: naive CD8+ T cells from PBMCs. The clonotype comes from a man between 18 and 35 years old in good health. Some clones in this sample may be carry-over from other donors' samples.

The CDR3 protein is CASSMEPFYEQFF. The CDR3 coding sequence is TGTGCCAGTAGTATGGAGCCTTTTTATGAGCAGTTCTTC. This chain joins TRBV19 and TRBJ2-1; D is uncertain. The germline CDR1 and CDR2 sequences are LNHDA and SQIVND (reference sequence). This CDR3 is built from 13 residues. Trimming shortened V by 3 bases and J by 8 bases, and 11 bases separated the two germline ends. Variable domain in full (rest from reference TRBV19 and TRBJ2-1): DGGITQSPKYLFRKEGQNVTLSCEQNLNHDAMYWYRQDPGQGLRLIYYSQIVNDFQKGDIAEGYSVSREKKESFPLTVTSAQKNPTAFYLCASSMEPFYEQFFGPGTRLTVL.